This T cell receptor (beta chain) was captured by sequencing in a study of tumor-infiltrating lymphocytes in primary liver carcinoma. Per the germline V gene, CDR1 is SGHRS and CDR2 is YFSETQ. The CDR3 consists of 15 residues. With 0 bases removed from V and 5 bases from J, the gap between germline ends came to 14 bases. This clonotype was counted at least ten times. Unsorted bulk tissue of about 20-32 mg yielded co-extracted RNA and DNA. A constant-region primer served to make TCR beta cDNA from 500 to 550 ng total RNA. Researchers made the TCR beta libraries by running three nested multiplex PCR rounds with slightly modified ARM-PCR. A C-beta reverse primer and TRBV1-TRBV30 forward primers served in each of the first two PCR rounds, at approximately 10 cycles apiece. In TCRdb, the multiplex PCR reads were re-called with MiXCR into one record per CDR3 protein. The table has around 79,000 distinct CDR3 sequences, roughly two thirds seen once.

The V call is TRBV5-1, the J call TRBJ1-2; D not resolved. The receptor comes from a man between 40 and 49 years old with primary liver carcinoma and hepatitis B virus infection. The sample comprised tumor-adjacent normal liver tissue. CDR3 residues: CASSLAGFAEYGYTF. The CDR3 coding sequence is TGCGCCAGCAGCTTGGCGGGTTTCGCTGAGTATGGCTACACCTTC.